This section outlines one T cell receptor (beta chain) sequence together with its context. Its antigen remains unknown. V was trimmed by 4 bases and J by 2 bases, leaving 0 bases between them. CDR3 length: 12 residues. Germline V gene data show CDR1 as MGHDK and CDR2 as SYGVNS. Repertoires were generated with immunoSEQ multiplex PCR, while TCRdb's copy carries only in-frame clones and drops some. The sample includes some 100,000 clones, over 65% of them seen just once. The sample originates from a study of shared clonotypes between healthy human individuals. Whole-study context: In total, the donors were two women and a few men aged 18 to 49.

Study-wide results and limits: A small donor pool kept down the genetic and exposure-history diversity that was represented.

The rearrangement uses TRBV25-1 and TRBJ2-6; D is ambiguous. This TCR was sampled from a woman aged 25 to 39 in good health. Sequenced input: memory CD8+ T cells sorted from blood. Noted subset: CD45RO+ cells pooled with CCR7-negative TemRA cells. CDR3 DNA: TGTGCCAGCAGTGCTGGGGCCAACGTCCTGACTTTC. It specifies CASSAGANVLTF.